The 3 T cell receptor beta chains listed next were all sequenced from one sample in a study of T-cell memory formation after mild COVID-19. MiXCR was run by TCRdb on the 5' RACE reads, yielding one entry per CDR3 protein. This sample yields 100,000 to 120,000 distinct CDR3 sequences, of which 15% to 20% are seen a single time; over 4.5% belongs to the top ten. The sequenced sample was PBMCs or a T cell subset sorted from them (not recorded which). These receptor sequences come from a man aged 18 to 35 who had mild COVID-19 (a few samples of this study predate the infection). Cell type and time point are not known.

The chain carries TRBV6-1 and TRBJ2-4; D is perhaps TRBD2 (6 bases). The germline gives CDR1 MNHNS, CDR2 SASEGT. The length of the CDR3 is 16 residues. V was trimmed by 2 bases and J by 0 bases, leaving 11 bases between them. DNA for the CDR3: TGTGCCAGCAGTGAATATATCGGGGGAGCCAAAAACATTCAGTACTTC. Residues: CASSEYIGGAKNIQYF.

This clonotype was observed a handful of times. This chain links TRBV28 with TRBJ1-4; D gene ambiguous. CDR1 and CDR2 (germline): MDHEN, SYDVKM. V was clipped by 5 bases and J by 4 bases, with 5 bases between them. This CDR3 is built from 12 residues. CDR3 in amino acids: CASSGSNEKLFF. The CDR3 DNA is TGTGCCAGCAGTGGGAGTAATGAAAAACTGTTTTTT.

This clonotype was seen a few times. V usage is TRBV5-1 and J usage is TRBJ1-1; the D gene is possibly TRBD1 (5 bases). This CDR3 comprises 14 residues. Between the trimmed V and J ends, which lost 0 bases and 6 bases, there was a span of 12 bases. Germline CDR1 reads SGHRS; CDR2 reads YFSETQ. The CDR3 spells CASSLDEGSSEAFF. CDR3 nucleotides: TGCGCCAGCAGCTTGGACGAGGGGAGCTCTGAAGCTTTCTTT.